Presented here are 28 T cell receptor beta chains from one specimen sequenced in a study of beta chain features in type 1 diabetes. All of the isolated RNA was reverse transcribed, so expressed TCRB transcripts were sequenced. Using immunoSEQ multiplex PCR, the repertoire was profiled, and TCRdb retains in-frame clones only, with some absent. This sample has 200,000 to 300,000 clones, with about a tenth found just once. Study results and limitations: Type 1 diabetes patients had moderately but significantly shorter TCRB CDR3s in all four CD4+ subsets.

For these TCRs, the target antigens are not known. The sample was naive CD4+ T cells from blood. These TCRs come from a man under 40 with type 1 diabetes.

V and J are TRBV7-9 and TRBJ2-5; a weak D match, TRBD2 (7 bases). CDR1 and CDR2 (germline): SEHNR, FQNEAQ (reference sequence). This CDR3 is 15 amino acids long. V was shortened by 0 bases and J by 9 bases, with 17 bases between the two germline ends. The CDR3 bases are TGTGCCAGCAGCTTAGCGGCGGGGGCCTCGCAAGCCCAGTACTTC. This gives the protein CASSLAAGASQAQYF.

The chain combines TRBV10-3 with TRBJ2-3, with 8 bases fitting TRBD1. Germline lookup yields CDR1 ENHRY and CDR2 SYGVKD. The CDR3 has 16 residues. V dropped 4 bases and J dropped 2; count of bases not matched to a gene: 8. CDR3 region: CAISVQGAVDTDTQYF. CDR3 coding DNA: TGTGCCATCAGTGTGCAGGGGGCAGTTGACACAGATACGCAGTATTTT.

The chain is built from TRBV14 and TRBJ1-6; no clear D. There are 15 residues in the CDR3. CDR1 is SGHDN, CDR2 FVKESK, per germline. V was trimmed by 4 bases and J by 9 bases, leaving 16 bases between them. CDR3 in amino acids: CASSLSPGGGSPLHF. The CDR3 coding sequence is TGTGCCAGCAGCCTAAGCCCAGGTGGTGGTTCACCCCTCCACTTT.

The gene calls are TRBV18 and TRBJ1-5, with a tentative D call TRBD1 (5 bases). Germline CDR1 is KGHSH and CDR2 is LQKENI. Trimming took 2 bases from V and 5 from J, leaving 7 bases between them. The CDR3 is made up of 13 amino acids. CDR3 DNA sequence: TGTGCCAGCTCACCAGAACAGGATCAGCCCCAGCATTTT. It codes for CASSPEQDQPQHF.

In its sample, this clone was seen a few times. This chain uses TRBV9 with TRBJ2-5; 8 nucleotides align to TRBD2. The J segment lost 5 bases and the V segment lost 3 bases, leaving 12 bases of the junction unmatched. Germline lookup yields CDR1 SGDLS and CDR2 YYNGEE. The CDR3 covers 16 residues. The CDR3 bases are TGTGCCAGCAGCGAGTCCCCGGGACTAGTAGGCGAGACCCAGTACTTC. Encoded protein: CASSESPGLVGETQYF.

V usage is TRBV9 and J usage is TRBJ2-5; tentative D call: TRBD2 (8 bases). Germline CDR1 reads SGDLS; CDR2 reads YYNGEE. Trimming pared 4 bases from V and 1 base from J, leaving 14 bases between. This CDR3 has 15 amino acids. The CDR3 DNA reads TGTGCCAGCAGCCCAGGGGGGACTAGCCAAGAGACCCAGTACTTC. Its protein is CASSPGGTSQETQYF.

This chain uses TRBV7-3 with TRBJ2-1, with 13 bases fitting TRBD2. The CDR3 runs 15 residues. After removal of 4 bases from V and 6 bases from J, the junction contained 3 bases not matched to a gene. Germline V CDR1 and CDR2: SGHTA, FQGTGA. CDR3 sequence: CASSWTSGGPNEQFF. The CDR3 DNA sequence: TGTGCCAGCAGCTGGACTAGCGGGGGACCCAATGAGCAGTTCTTC.

This clone was counted a few times. The sample contains more than one DNA sequence encoding this CDR3. The chain has TRBV7-9 and TRBJ1-1, with D possibly matching TRBD1 (6 bases). V was trimmed by 3 bases and J by 1 base, leaving 6 bases between them. The CDR3 totals 13 residues. Germline loops: CDR1 SEHNR, CDR2 FQNEAQ (reference sequence). In nucleotides, the CDR3 is TGTGCCAGCAGCTTGACAGGGAACACTGAAGCTTTCTTT. This encodes CASSLTGNTEAFF.

The chain employs TRBV18 and TRBJ2-5; D is perhaps TRBD1 (5 bases). V was pared by 3 bases and J by 5 bases, with 10 bases between. The germline V gene has CDR1 KGHSH and CDR2 LQKENI. The CDR3 runs 13 residues. The chain's CDR3 is CASSPQGMETQYF. The CDR3 DNA reads as TGTGCCAGCTCACCCCAGGGAATGGAGACCCAGTACTTC. Drawing the rest from reference TRBV18 and TRBJ2-5, the complete variable domain is NAGVMQNPRHLVRRRGQEARLRCSPMKGHSHVYWYRQLPEEGLKFMVYLQKENIIDESGMPKERFSAEFPKEGPSILRIQQVVRGDSAAYFCASSPQGMETQYFGPGTRLLVL.

DNA for the CDR3: TGTGCCAGCAGTCTTATGGGGGGACTAGCTGAAGCTTTCTTT. Amino acid sequence: CASSLMGGLAEAFF. V is TRBV28 and J is TRBJ1-1; tentatively, D is TRBD1 (5 bases). Germline V gene sequence: CDR1 MDHEN, CDR2 SYDVKM. The ends were cut back, 5 bases at V and 6 bases at J, with 16 bases in the middle. This CDR3 spans 14 amino acids.

The J gene is TRBJ1-2, the V gene TRBV28; TRBD1 matches 8 bases. This CDR3 contains 15 residues. The V gene end was trimmed by 7 bases and the J gene end by 6 bases; junction bases not matched to a gene: 13. CDR1 and CDR2 (germline): MDHEN, SYDVKM. In DNA, the CDR3 is TGTGCCAGCATCCCGGCAGCGACAGGGGTGCATGGCTACACCTTC. It yields the protein CASIPAATGVHGYTF.

This clone was counted between two and nine times. The chain combines TRBV9 with TRBJ2-7; 9 bases are a match to TRBD2. The germline V gene has CDR1 SGDLS and CDR2 YYNGEE. The trim removed 0 bases at V and 4 bases at J, leaving 8 bases unmatched. The CDR3 is 16 residues long. The CDR3 loop is CASSVERGGAPYEQYF. Written as DNA, the CDR3 is TGTGCCAGCAGCGTAGAACGCGGGGGGGCCCCATACGAGCAGTACTTC.

This chain links TRBV7-2 with TRBJ2-5, with D possibly matching TRBD1 (7 bases). The CDR3 runs to 15 residues. V lost 5 bases and J 7 bases, leaving 20 bases between the germline ends. CDR1 is SGHTA and CDR2 is FQGNSA in the germline V gene. CDR3 protein: CASSGAGGGAGTQYF. In DNA form, the CDR3 reads TGTGCCAGCAGCGGAGCCGGAGGGGGCGCGGGGACCCAGTACTTC.

In DNA, the CDR3 is TGTGCCAGCAGTTCCCGGCAGGGGTCGGGCGGCTACACCTTC. Its translation is CASSSRQGSGGYTF. The rearrangement links TRBV11-1 to TRBJ1-2; D possibly corresponds to TRBD1 (6 bases). The CDR3 is 14 amino acids. Germline loops: CDR1 SGHAT, CDR2 FQDESV (reference sequence). V lost 6 bases to trimming and J lost 8 bases, with 19 bases between them.

This clone has more than one count but fewer than ten. This rearrangement joins TRBV6-5 to TRBJ1-6; D call uncertain. Trimming removed 6 bases from V and 5 bases from J, with 5 bases in between. CDR3 length: 12 residues. CDR1 is MNHEY, CDR2 SVGAGI, per germline. The CDR3 DNA follows: TGTGCCAGCAGGTTTAATAATTCACCCCTCCACTTT. Translation: CASRFNNSPLHF.

This clone turned up a few times. CDR3 loop: CASSWGDRGDEQYF. Here the CDR3 DNA reads TGTGCCAGCAGCTGGGGGGATCGCGGGGACGAGCAGTACTTC. The chain employs TRBV7-9 and TRBJ2-7, with D maybe TRBD2 (6 bases). V was cut by 4 bases and J by 5 bases, with 15 bases left in between. This CDR3 has 14 amino acids. Germline V gives CDR1 SEHNR, CDR2 FQNEAQ (reference sequence).

This clone was detected a few times. The J gene is TRBJ2-1, the V gene TRBV6-4; D gene ambiguous. Trimming stripped 5 bases from V and 0 bases from J, with 11 bases between. CDR1 and CDR2 (germline): MRHNA, SNTAGT. The CDR3 spans 15 residues. The CDR3 DNA sequence: TGTGCCAGCAGTCCAGACTTCTCCTCCTACAATGAGCAGTTCTTC. It encodes CASSPDFSSYNEQFF.

A few counts support this clone. The chain's CDR3 is CASSFSGGGYEQYF. The CDR3 DNA reads TGTGCCAGCAGCTTTTCAGGGGGAGGCTACGAGCAGTACTTC. The rearrangement joins TRBV7-9 to TRBJ2-7; TRBD1 might be the D (7 bases). This CDR3 has 14 residues. Trimming took 3 bases from V and 3 from J, leaving 12 bases between them. Germline-derived CDR1 and CDR2 are SEHNR and FQNEAQ (reference sequence).

The chain couples TRBV14 to TRBJ2-6; 11 positions agree with TRBD2. The V segment lost 8 bases and the J segment 3 bases; nucleotides outside the gene matches: 9. The CDR3 is 17 amino acids. Germline CDR1 reads SGHDN; CDR2 reads FVKESK. CDR3 sequence (DNA): TGTGCCAGCCGCACTAGCGGGGGCTTATTTGGGGCCAACGTCCTGACTTTC. Protein: CASRTSGGLFGANVLTF.

The rearrangement joins TRBV19 to TRBJ2-5, with 7 bases fitting TRBD1. Losses at the gene ends were 9 bases for V and 5 bases for J; bases not matched to a gene: 12. The CDR3 extends over 14 amino acids. Germline V CDR1 and CDR2: LNHDA, SQIVND (reference sequence). The CDR3 loop is CASQNTGEGETQYF. CDR3 nucleotides: TGTGCCAGCCAAAACACAGGGGAAGGGGAGACCCAGTACTTC.

This clone was observed a few times. This sequence joins TRBV2 and TRBJ1-2; a weak D match, TRBD1 (5 bases). Trimming removed 3 bases from V and 0 bases from J, with 11 bases in between. Germline V lookup: CDR1 SNHLY, CDR2 FYNNEI. CDR3 length: 15 amino acids. The DNA for the CDR3 is TGTGCCAGCAGTGAGGGTAGGACAACTAACTATGGCTACACCTTC. Translation: CASSEGRTTNYGYTF.

This clone was picked up a small number of times. This rearrangement joins TRBV6-5 to TRBJ2-7, with 8 bases matching TRBD1. CDR1 MNHEY and CDR2 SVGAGI come from the germline V gene. V shed 0 bases, J shed 4 bases, and the junction held 2 bases outside the gene matches. CDR3 length: 14 residues. The CDR3 here is CASSYSRGLYEQYF. For the CDR3, the DNA is TGTGCCAGCAGTTACTCCAGGGGGCTATACGAGCAGTACTTC.

This clone has just a few counts. The chain uses TRBV9 and TRBJ2-1, with 8 bases lining up with TRBD2. V was pared by 4 bases and J by 4 bases, with 10 bases of the junction left unmatched. This CDR3 is built from 16 residues. Germline CDR1 reads SGDLS; CDR2 reads YYNGEE. This chain's CDR3 is CASSPRGGGSYNEQFF. The DNA of the CDR3 is TGTGCCAGCAGCCCGAGGGGCGGGGGGAGTTACAATGAGCAGTTCTTC. The full variable domain, completed using reference TRBV9 and TRBJ2-1, is DSGVTQTPKHLITATGQRVTLRCSPRSGDLSVYWYQQSLDQGLQFLIQYYNGEERAKGNILERFSAQQFPDLHSELNLSSLELGDSALYFCASSPRGGGSYNEQFFGPGTRLTVL.

The chain is built from TRBV30 and TRBJ1-1; a weak D match, TRBD1 (6 bases). Germline V lookup: CDR1 GTSNPN, CDR2 SVGIG (reference sequence). CDR3 length: 13 amino acids. The ends were cut back, 1 base at V and 11 bases at J, with 17 bases in the middle. The CDR3 DNA reads as TGTGCCTGGAGTGCACAGGGAGACACCACTGCTTTCTTT. Its translation: CAWSAQGDTTAFF.

The sample holds a few counts of this clone. The chain uses TRBV7-9 and TRBJ2-7, with D possibly TRBD1 on 5 matching bases. V lost 6 bases to trimming and J lost 4 bases, with 13 bases between them. The V gene's germline CDR1 is SEHNR and CDR2 FQNEAQ (reference sequence). The CDR3 is made up of 13 amino acids. The CDR3 is CASSPWGLYEQYF. The DNA for the CDR3 is TGTGCCAGCAGTCCCTGGGGCCTTTACGAGCAGTACTTC.

The chain recombines TRBV7-9 with TRBJ2-1; D may be TRBD1 (6 bases). The germline CDR1 and CDR2 sequences are SEHNR and FQNEAQ (reference sequence). The CDR3 length is 13 residues. Trimming shortened V by 2 bases and J by 8 bases, and 10 bases separated the two germline ends. The CDR3 DNA is TGTGCCAGCAGCTTACGGGCAGGGGATGAGCAGTTCTTC. Translating gives CASSLRAGDEQFF.

This clone was seen more than once but under ten times. This rearrangement joins TRBV29-1 to TRBJ2-3, with 9 bases matching TRBD1. Germline lookup yields CDR1 SQVTM and CDR2 ANQGSEA. The CDR3 contains 14 residues. Trimming at V came to 6 bases and at J to 1 base, leaving 5 bases not matched to a gene. CDR3 DNA sequence: TGCAGCGTCAAGGGACAGGGAGGCACAGATACGCAGTATTTT. This gives the protein CSVKGQGGTDTQYF.

This clone has a handful of counts. The chain employs TRBV18 and TRBJ1-1, with 9 bases that match TRBD1. This CDR3 has 14 residues. Germline V gene sequence: CDR1 KGHSH, CDR2 LQKENI. After removal of 2 bases from V and 7 bases from J, the junction contained 5 bases not matched to a gene. CDR3 DNA sequence: TGTGCCAGCTCACCAATGGGACAGGGTAGTGAAGCTTTCTTT. Encoded protein: CASSPMGQGSEAFF.